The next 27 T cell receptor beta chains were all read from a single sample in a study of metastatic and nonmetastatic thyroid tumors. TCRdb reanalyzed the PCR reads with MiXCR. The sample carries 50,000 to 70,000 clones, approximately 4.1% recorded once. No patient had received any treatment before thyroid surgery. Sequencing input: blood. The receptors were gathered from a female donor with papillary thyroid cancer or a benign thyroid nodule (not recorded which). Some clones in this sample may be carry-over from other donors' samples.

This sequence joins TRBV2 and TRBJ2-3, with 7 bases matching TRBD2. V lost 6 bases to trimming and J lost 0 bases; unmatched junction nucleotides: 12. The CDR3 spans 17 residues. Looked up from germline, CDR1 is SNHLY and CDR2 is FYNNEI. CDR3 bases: TGTGCCAGCAGCGAACATCCAGGGAGGGAAAGCACAGATACGCAGTATTTT. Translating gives CASSEHPGRESTDTQYF.

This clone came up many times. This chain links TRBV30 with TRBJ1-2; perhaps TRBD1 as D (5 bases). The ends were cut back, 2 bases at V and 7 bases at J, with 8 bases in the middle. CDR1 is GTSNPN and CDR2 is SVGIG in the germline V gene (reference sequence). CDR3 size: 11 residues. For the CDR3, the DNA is TGTGCCTGGAGTCCAGGGACTGGCTACACCTTC. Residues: CAWSPGTGYTF.

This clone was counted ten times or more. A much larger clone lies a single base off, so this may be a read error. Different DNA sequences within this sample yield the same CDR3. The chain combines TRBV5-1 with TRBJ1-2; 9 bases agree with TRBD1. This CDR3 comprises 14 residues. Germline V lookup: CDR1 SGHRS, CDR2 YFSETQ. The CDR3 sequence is CASSTGTGTYGYTF. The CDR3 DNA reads TGCGCCAGCAGCACCGGGACAGGGACTTATGGCTACACCTTT.

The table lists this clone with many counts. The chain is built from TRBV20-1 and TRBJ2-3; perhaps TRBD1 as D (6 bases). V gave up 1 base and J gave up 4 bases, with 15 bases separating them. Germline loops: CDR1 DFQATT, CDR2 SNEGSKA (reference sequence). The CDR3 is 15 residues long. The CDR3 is CSARAQGYSADTQYF. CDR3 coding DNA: TGCAGTGCTAGAGCTCAGGGGTATAGTGCAGATACGCAGTATTTT.

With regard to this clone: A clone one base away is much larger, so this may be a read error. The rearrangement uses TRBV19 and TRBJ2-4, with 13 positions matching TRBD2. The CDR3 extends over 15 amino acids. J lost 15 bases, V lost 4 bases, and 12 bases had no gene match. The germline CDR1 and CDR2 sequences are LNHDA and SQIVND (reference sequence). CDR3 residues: CASSREGGLAGFVYF. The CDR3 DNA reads TGTGCCAGTAGTAGGGAGGGGGGACTAGCGGGATTTGTGTACTTC.

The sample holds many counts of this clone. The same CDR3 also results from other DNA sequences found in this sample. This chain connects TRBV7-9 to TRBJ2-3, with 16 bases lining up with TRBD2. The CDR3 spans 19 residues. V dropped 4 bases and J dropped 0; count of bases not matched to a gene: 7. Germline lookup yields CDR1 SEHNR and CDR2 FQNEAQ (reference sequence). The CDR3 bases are TGTGCCAGCAGCTCCCCGGGACTAGCGGGAGGGGCTAGCACAGATACGCAGTATTTT. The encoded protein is CASSSPGLAGGASTDTQYF. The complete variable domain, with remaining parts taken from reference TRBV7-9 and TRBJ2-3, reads DTGVSQNPRHKITKRGQNVTFRCDPISEHNRLYWYRQTLGQGPEFLTYFQNEAQLEKSRLLSDRFSAERPKGSFSTLEIQRTEQGDSAMYLCASSSPGLAGGASTDTQYFGPGTRLTVL.

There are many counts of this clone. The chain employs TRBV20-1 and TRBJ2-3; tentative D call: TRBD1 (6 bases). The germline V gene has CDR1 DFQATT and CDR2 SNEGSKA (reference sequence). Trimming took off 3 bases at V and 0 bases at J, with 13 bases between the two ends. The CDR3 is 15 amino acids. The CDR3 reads CSARGAGTSTDTQYF. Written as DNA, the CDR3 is TGCAGTGCTAGGGGGGCAGGTACTAGCACAGATACGCAGTATTTT.

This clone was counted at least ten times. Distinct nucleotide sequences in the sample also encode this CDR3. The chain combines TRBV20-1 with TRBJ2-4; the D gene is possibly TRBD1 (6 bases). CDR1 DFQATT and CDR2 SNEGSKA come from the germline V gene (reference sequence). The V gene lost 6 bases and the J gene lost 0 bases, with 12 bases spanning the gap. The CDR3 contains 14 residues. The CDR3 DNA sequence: TGCAGTGCCGCCCAACAGGGAGCCAAAAACATTCAGTACTTC. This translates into CSAAQQGAKNIQYF.

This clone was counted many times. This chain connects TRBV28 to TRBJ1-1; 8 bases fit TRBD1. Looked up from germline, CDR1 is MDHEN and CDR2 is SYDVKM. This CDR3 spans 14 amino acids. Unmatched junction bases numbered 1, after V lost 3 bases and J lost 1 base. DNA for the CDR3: TGTGCCAGCAGTTTGCAGGGGGCGAACACTGAAGCTTTCTTT. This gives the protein CASSLQGANTEAFF.

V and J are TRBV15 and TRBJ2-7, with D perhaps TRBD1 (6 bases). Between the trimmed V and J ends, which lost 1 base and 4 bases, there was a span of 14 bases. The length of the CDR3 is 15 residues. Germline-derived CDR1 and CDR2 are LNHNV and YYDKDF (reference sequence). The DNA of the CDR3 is TGTGCCACCAGCAGAGGGGATAGGGGGAATTACGAGCAGTACTTC. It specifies CATSRGDRGNYEQYF.

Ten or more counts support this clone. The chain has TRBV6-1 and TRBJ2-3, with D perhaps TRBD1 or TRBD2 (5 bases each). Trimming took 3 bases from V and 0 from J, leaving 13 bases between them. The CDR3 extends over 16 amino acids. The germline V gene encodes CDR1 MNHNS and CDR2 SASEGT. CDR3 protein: CASSDLRGGSTDTQYF. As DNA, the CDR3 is TGTGCCAGCAGTGATCTGAGGGGCGGGAGCACAGATACGCAGTATTTT.

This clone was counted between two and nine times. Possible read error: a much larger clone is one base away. CDR3 sequence reads: CASSPGEGSKPQHF. CDR3 in DNA: TGTGCCAGCAGCCCCGGGGAGGGGAGTAAGCCCCAGCATTTT. This chain connects TRBV9 to TRBJ1-5; perhaps TRBD1 as D (5 bases). This CDR3 has 14 amino acids. Trimming pared 4 bases from V and 8 bases from J, leaving 16 bases between. Per germline, CDR1 SGDLS and CDR2 YYNGEE.

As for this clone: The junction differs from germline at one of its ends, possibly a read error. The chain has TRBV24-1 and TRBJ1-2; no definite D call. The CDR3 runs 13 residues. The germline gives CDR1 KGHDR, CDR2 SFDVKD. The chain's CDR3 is CATSDTISHCYSF. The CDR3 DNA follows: TGTGCCACCAGTGACACAATTAGTCATTGCTACTCCTTC.

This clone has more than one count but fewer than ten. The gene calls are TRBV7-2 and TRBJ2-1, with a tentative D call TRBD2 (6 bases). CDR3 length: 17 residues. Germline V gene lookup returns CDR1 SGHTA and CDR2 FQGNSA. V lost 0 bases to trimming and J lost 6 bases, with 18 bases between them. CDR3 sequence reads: CASSLAITSWRCNEQFF. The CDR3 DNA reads TGTGCCAGCAGCTTAGCGATTACTAGCTGGAGATGCAATGAGCAGTTCTTC.

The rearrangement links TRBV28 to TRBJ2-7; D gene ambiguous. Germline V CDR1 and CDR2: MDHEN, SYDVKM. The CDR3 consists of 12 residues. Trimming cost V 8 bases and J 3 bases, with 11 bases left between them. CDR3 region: CASESTHYEQYF. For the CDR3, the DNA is TGTGCCAGCGAGTCGACTCACTACGAGCAGTACTTC.

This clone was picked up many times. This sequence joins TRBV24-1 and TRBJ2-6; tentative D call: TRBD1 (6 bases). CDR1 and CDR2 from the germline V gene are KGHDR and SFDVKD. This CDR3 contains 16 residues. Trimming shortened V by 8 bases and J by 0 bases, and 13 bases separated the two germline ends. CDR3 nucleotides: TGTGCCACCAAGGACAGCAAGAGCTCTGGGGCCAACGTCCTGACTTTC. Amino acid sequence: CATKDSKSSGANVLTF.

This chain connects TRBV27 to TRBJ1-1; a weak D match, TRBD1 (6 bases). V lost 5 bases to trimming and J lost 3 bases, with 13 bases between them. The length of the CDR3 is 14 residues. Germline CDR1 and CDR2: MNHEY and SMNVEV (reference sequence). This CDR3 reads CASSPRGGHTEAFF. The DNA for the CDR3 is TGTGCCAGCAGTCCTCGGGGGGGGCACACTGAAGCTTTCTTT.

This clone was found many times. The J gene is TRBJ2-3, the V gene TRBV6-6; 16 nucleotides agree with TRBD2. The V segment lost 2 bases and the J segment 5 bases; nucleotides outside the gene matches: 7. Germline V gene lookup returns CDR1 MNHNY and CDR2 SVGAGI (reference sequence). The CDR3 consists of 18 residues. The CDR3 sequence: CASSYPGLAGGGVDTQYF. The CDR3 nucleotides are TGTGCCAGCAGTTACCCGGGACTAGCGGGAGGGGGAGTAGATACGCAGTATTTT.

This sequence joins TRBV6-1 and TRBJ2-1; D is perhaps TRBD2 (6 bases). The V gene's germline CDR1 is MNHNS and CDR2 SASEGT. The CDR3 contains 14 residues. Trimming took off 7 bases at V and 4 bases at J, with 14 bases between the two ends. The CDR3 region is CASNRLVDYNEQFF. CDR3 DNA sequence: TGTGCCAGCAACCGACTAGTGGATTACAATGAGCAGTTCTTC.

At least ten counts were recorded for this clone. CDR3 residues: CASRKTRGADTQYF. For the CDR3, the DNA is TGTGCCAGCAGGAAAACAAGGGGGGCAGATACGCAGTATTTT. This chain links TRBV6-1 with TRBJ2-3; D possibly matches TRBD1 or TRBD2 (6 bases each). The V end lost 6 bases, the J end lost 4 bases, and 14 bases lay between the germline ends. This CDR3 is built from 14 residues. CDR1 MNHNS and CDR2 SASEGT come from the germline V gene.

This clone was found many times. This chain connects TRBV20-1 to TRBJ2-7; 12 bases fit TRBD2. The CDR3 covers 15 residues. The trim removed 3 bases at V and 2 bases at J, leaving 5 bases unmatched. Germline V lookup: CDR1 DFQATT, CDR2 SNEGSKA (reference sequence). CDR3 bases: TGCAGTGCTAGGGTACTAGCGGGAGGTGCCTACGAGCAGTACTTC. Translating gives CSARVLAGGAYEQYF.

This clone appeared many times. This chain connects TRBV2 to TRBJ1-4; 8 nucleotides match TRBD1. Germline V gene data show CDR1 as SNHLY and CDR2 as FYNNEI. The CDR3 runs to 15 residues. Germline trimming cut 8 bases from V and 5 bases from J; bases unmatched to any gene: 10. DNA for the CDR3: TGTGCCAGCTCAGACCTTAACAGGGGGAATGAAAAACTGTTTTTT. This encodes CASSDLNRGNEKLFF.

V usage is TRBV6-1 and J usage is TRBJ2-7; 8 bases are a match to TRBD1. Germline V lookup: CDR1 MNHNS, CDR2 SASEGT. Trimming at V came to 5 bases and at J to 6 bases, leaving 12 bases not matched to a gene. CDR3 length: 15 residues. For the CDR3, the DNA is TGTGCCAGCAGTCCCCCGGGACAGGCCGGCAGCGAGCAGTACTTC. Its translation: CASSPPGQAGSEQYF.

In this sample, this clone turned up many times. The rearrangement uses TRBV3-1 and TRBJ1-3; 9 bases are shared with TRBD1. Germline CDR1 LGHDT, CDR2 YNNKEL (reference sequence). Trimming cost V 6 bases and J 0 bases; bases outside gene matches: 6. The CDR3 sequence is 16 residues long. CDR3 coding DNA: TGTGCCAGCAGGGGGACAGGGAGAGACTCTGGAAACACCATATATTTT. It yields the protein CASRGTGRDSGNTIYF.

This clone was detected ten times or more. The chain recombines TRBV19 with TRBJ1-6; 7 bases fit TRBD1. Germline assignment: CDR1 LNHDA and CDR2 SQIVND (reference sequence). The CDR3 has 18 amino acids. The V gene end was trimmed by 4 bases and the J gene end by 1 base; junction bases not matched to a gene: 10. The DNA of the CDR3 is TGTGCCAGTAGTACGCCGACAGGGAGGGAGTCCTATAATTCACCCCTCCACTTT. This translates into CASSTPTGRESYNSPLHF. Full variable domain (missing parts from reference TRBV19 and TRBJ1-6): DGGITQSPKYLFRKEGQNVTLSCEQNLNHDAMYWYRQDPGQGLRLIYYSQIVNDFQKGDIAEGYSVSREKKESFPLTVTSAQKNPTAFYLCASSTPTGRESYNSPLHFGNGTRLTVT.

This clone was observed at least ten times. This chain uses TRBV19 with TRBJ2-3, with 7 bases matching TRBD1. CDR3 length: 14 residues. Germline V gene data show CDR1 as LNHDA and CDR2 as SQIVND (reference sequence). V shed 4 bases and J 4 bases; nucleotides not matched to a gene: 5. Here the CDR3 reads CASSKADRPDTQYF. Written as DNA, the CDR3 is TGTGCCAGTAGTAAAGCGGACAGGCCAGATACGCAGTATTTT.

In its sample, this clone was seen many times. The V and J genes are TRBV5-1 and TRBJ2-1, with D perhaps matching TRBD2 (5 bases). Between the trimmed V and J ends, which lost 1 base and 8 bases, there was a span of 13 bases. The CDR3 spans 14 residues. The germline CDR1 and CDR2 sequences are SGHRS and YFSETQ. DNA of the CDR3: TGCGCCAGCAGCTTGCCGACTAACGTCGATGAGCAGTTCTTC. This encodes CASSLPTNVDEQFF.